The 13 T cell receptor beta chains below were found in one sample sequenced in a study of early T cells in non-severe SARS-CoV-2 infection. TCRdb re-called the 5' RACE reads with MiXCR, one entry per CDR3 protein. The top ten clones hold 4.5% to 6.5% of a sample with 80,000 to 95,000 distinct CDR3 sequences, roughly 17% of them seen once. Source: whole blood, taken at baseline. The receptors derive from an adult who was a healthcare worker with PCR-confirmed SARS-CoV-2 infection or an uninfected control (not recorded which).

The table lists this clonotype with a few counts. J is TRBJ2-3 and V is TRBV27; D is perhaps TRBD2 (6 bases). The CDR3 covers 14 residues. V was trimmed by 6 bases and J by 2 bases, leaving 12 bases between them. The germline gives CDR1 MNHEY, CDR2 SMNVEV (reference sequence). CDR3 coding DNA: TGTGCCAGCAGCCTACTAGCTTCCACAGATACGCAGTATTTT. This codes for CASSLLASTDTQYF.

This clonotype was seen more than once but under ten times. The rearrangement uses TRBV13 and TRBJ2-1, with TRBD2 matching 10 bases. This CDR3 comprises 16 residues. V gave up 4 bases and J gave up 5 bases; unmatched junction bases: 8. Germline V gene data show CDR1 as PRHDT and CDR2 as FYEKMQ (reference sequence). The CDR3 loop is CASSYLAGDSNNEQFF. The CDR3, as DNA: TGTGCCAGCAGCTACCTAGCGGGAGATAGCAACAATGAGCAGTTCTTC.

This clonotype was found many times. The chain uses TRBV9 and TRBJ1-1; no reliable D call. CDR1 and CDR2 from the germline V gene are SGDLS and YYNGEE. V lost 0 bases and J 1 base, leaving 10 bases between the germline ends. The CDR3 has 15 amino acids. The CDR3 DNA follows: TGTGCCAGCAGCGTAGGGAGGGCGGCGAACACTGAAGCTTTCTTT. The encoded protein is CASSVGRAANTEAFF.

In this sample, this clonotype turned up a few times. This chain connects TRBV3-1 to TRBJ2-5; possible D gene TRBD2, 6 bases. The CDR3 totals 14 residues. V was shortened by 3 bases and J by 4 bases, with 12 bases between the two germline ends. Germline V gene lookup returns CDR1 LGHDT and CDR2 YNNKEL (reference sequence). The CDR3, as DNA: TGTGCCAGCAGCCATAAGCGGGTGATAGAGACCCAGTACTTC. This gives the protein CASSHKRVIETQYF.

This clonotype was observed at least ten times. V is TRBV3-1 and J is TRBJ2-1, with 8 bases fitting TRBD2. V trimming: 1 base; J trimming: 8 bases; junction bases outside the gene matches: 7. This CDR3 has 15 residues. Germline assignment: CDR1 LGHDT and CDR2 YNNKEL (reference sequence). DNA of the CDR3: TGTGCCAGCAGCCAAGTGAAGCGGGAGAGGGATGAGCAGTTCTTC. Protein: CASSQVKRERDEQFF.

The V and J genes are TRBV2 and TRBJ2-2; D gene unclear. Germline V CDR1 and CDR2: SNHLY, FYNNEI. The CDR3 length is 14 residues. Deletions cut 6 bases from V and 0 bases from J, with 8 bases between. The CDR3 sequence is CASRNGPNTGELFF. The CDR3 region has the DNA TGTGCCAGCAGGAACGGACCGAACACCGGGGAGCTGTTTTTT.

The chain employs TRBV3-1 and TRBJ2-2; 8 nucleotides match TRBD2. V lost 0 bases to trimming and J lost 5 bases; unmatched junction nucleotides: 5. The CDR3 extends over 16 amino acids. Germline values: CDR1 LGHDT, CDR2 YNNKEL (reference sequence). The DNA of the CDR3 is TGTGCCAGCAGCCAAGATAGGCGCGGGAGGACCGGGGAGCTGTTTTTT. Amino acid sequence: CASSQDRRGRTGELFF.

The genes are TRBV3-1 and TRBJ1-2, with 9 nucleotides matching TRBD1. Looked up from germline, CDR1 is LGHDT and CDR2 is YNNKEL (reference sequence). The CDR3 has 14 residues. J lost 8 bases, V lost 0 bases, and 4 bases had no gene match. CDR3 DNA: TGTGCCAGCAGCCAAGATGGGACAGGGAGAGGCTACACCTTC. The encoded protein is CASSQDGTGRGYTF.

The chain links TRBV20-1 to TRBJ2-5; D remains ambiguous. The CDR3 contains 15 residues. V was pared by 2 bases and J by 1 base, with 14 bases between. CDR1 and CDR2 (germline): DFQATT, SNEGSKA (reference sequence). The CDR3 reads CSARPTVGRQETQYF. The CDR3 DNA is TGCAGTGCTAGACCCACTGTCGGCCGCCAAGAGACCCAGTACTTC.

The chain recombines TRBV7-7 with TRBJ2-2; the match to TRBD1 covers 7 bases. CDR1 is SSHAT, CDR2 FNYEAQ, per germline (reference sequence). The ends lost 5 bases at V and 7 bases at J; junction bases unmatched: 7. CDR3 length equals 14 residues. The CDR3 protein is CASSPTGQGGELFF. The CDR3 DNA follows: TGTGCCAGCAGCCCGACAGGGCAGGGCGGGGAGCTGTTTTTT.

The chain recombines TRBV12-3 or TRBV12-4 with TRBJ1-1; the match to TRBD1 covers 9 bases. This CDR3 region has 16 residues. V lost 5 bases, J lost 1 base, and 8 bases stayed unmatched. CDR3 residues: CASSTRPGQGNTEAFF. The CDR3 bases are TGTGCCAGCAGTACCAGACCGGGACAGGGGAACACTGAAGCTTTCTTT.

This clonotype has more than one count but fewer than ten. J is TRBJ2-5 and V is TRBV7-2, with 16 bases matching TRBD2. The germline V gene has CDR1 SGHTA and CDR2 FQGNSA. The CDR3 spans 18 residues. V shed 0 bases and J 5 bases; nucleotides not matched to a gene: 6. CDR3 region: CASSLAGTSGRARETQYF. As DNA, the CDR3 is TGTGCCAGCAGCTTAGCAGGGACTAGCGGGAGGGCGAGGGAGACCCAGTACTTC. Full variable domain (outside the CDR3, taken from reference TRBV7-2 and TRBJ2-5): GAGVSQSPSNKVTEKGKDVELRCDPISGHTALYWYRQSLGQGLEFLIYFQGNSAPDKSGLPSDRFSAERTGGSVSTLTIQRTQQEDSAVYLCASSLAGTSGRARETQYFGPGTRLLVL.

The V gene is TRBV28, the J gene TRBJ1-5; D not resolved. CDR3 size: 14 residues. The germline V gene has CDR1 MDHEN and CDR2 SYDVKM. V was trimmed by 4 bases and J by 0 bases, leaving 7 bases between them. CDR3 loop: CASSSPYSNQPQHF. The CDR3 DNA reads TGTGCCAGCAGTTCCCCGTATAGCAATCAGCCCCAGCATTTT.